These T cell receptor beta chains were read from a single sample in a study of monozygotic twins with inflammatory bowel disease. Reanalyzing the 5' RACE reads, TCRdb keeps one entry per CDR3 protein, without DNA. The sample data list some 150,000 distinct CDR3 sequences. The sample was blood. The source is a human donor with ulcerative colitis or Crohn's disease, or a healthy co-twin of an affected twin (not recorded which). Both conserved end residues are part of each CDR3.

V	length	J	CDR3
TRBV7-2	15	TRBJ2-7	CASSPDLAGGSEQYF
TRBV7-6	17	TRBJ2-1	CASSLNAGQSSYNEQFF
TRBV5-1	14	TRBJ1-2	CASSTRGDGYGYTF
TRBV27	14	TRBJ2-2	CASRLAGRTGELFF
TRBV6-5	18	TRBJ1-1	CASSYVGPTPPSGTEAFF
TRBV7-9	14	TRBJ2-5	CASSLGTEQETQYF
TRBV20-1	14	TRBJ2-2	CSARDSRRVGELFF
TRBV4-3	12	TRBJ1-1	CASSQGEYEAFF
TRBV29-1	12	TRBJ2-5	CSAVNSQETQYF
TRBV4-1	15	TRBJ1-2	CASSQVAQGNYGYTF
TRBV5-1	12	TRBJ2-5	CASASYMETQYF
TRBV5-1	15	TRBJ2-3	CASSPNRGDTDTQYF
TRBV7-9	13	TRBJ1-1	CASRWVVNTEAFF
TRBV29-1	12	TRBJ1-2	CSVVGRYYGYTF
TRBV5-1	14	TRBJ1-1	CASSPGGRLAEAFF
TRBV10-3	13	TRBJ1-1	CAISESLHTEAFF
TRBV28	16	TRBJ1-1	CASSPSLPGQGAEAFF
TRBV10-2	12	TRBJ1-2	CATRDRAYGYTF
TRBV24-1	15	TRBJ2-5	CATSDPGQGDETQYF
TRBV10-3	15	TRBJ1-3	CAISEGAASGNTIYF
TRBV5-1	18	TRBJ1-1	CASSLASRQDPMNTEAFF
TRBV7-6	15	TRBJ1-6	CASSLKGAYNSPLHF
TRBV19	14	TRBJ1-1	CATRQRAKNTEAFF